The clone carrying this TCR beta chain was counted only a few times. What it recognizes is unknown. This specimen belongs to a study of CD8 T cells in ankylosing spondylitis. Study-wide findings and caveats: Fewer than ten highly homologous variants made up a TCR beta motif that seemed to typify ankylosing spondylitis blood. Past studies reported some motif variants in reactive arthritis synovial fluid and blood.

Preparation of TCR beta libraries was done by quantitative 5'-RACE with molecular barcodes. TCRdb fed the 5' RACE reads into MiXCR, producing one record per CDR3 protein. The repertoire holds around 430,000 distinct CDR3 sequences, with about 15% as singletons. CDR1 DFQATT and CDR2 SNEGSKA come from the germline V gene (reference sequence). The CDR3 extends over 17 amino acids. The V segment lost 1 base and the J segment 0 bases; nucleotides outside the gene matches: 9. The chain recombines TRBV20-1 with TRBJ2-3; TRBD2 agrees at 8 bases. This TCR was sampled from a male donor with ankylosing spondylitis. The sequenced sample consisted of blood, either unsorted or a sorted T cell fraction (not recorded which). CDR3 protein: CSARVPLVAGSTDTQYF. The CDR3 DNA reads TGCAGTGCTAGAGTGCCCCTCGTAGCGGGGAGCACAGATACGCAGTATTTT.